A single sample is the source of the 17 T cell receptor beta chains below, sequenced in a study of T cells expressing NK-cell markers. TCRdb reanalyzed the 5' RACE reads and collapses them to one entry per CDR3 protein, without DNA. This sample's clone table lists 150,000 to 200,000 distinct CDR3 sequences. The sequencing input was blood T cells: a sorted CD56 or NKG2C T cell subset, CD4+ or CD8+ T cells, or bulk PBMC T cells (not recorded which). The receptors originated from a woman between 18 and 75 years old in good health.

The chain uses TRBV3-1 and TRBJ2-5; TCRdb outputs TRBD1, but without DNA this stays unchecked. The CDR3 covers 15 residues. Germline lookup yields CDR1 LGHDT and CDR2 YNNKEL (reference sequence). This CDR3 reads CASSSVGGVGETQYF.

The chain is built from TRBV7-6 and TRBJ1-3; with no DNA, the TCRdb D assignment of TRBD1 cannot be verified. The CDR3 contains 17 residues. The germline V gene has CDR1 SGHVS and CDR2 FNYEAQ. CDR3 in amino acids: CASSLGARGFSGNTIYF. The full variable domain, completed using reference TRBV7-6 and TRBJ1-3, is GAGVSQSPRYKVTKRGQDVALRCDPISGHVSLYWYRQALGQGPEFLTYFNYEAQQDKSGLPNDRFSAERPEGSISTLTIQRTEQRDSAMYRCASSLGARGFSGNTIYFGEGSWLTVV.

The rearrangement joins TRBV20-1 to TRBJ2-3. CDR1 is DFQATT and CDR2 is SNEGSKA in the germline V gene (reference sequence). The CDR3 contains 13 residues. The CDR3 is CSARAGYTDTQYF.

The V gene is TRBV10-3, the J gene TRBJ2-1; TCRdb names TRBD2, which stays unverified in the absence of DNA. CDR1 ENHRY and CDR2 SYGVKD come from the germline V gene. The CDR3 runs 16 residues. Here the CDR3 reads CAISGSAGGSYNEQFF.

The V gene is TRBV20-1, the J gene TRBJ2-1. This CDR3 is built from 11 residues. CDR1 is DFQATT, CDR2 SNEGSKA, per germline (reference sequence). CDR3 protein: CSAHSYNEQFF.

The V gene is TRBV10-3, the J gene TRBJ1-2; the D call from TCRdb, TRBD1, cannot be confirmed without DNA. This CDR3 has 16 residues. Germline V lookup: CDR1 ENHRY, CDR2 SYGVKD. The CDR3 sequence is CAISGSGTGASYGYTF.

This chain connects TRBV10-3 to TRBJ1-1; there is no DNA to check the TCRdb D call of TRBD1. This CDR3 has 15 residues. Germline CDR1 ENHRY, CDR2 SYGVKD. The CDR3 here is CAISDQGASGTEAFF.

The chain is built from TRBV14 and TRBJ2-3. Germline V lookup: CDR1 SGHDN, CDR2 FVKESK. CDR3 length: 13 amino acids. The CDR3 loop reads CASRPYLADTQYF.

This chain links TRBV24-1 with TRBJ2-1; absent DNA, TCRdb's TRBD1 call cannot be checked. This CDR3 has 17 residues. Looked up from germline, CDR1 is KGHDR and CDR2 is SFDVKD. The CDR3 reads CATSDHRRGRGGDEQFF.

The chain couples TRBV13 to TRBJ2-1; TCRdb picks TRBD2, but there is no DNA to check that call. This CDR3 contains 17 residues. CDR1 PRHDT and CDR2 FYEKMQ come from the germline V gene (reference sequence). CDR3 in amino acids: CASSRQVRSGPYNEQFF.

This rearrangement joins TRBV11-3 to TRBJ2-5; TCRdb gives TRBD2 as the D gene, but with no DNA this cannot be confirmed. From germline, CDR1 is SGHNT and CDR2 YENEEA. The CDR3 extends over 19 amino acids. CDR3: CASSLALASGRRTQETQYF.

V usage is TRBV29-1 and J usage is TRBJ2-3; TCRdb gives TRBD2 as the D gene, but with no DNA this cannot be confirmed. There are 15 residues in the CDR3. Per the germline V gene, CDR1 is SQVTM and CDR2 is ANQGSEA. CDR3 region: CSGTDGGGAADTQYF.

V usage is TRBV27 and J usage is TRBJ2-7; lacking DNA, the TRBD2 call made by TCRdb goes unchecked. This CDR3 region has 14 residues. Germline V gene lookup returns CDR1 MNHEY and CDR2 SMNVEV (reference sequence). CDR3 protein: CASSFGPLSYEQYF.

CDR3 amino acids: CASSSGLAGGYFQETQYF. The chain employs TRBV5-1 and TRBJ2-5; TCRdb's D call, TRBD2, is unchecked because there is no DNA. Per the germline V gene, CDR1 is SGHRS and CDR2 is YFSETQ. The CDR3 contains 18 residues. Filled out from reference TRBV5-1 and TRBJ2-5, the complete variable domain reads KAGVTQTPRYLIKTRGQQVTLSCSPISGHRSVSWYQQTPGQGLQFLFEYFSETQRNKGNFPGRFSGRQFSNSRSEMNVSTLELGDSALYLCASSSGLAGGYFQETQYFGPGTRLLVL.

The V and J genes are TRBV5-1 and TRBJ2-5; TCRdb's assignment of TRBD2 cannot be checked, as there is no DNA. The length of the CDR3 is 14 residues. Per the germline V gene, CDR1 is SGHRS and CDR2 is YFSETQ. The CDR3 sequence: CASRGSGMGETQYF.

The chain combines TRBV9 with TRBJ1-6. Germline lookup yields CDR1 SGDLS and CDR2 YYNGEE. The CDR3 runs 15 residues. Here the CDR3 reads CASSHPSSYNSPLHF. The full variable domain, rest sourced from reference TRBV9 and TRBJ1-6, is DSGVTQTPKHLITATGQRVTLRCSPRSGDLSVYWYQQSLDQGLQFLIQYYNGEERAKGNILERFSAQQFPDLHSELNLSSLELGDSALYFCASSHPSSYNSPLHFGNGTRLTVT.

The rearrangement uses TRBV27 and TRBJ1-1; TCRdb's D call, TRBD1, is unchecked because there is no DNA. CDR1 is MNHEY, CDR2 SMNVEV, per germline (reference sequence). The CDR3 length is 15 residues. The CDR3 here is CASSLENRGTTEAFF.